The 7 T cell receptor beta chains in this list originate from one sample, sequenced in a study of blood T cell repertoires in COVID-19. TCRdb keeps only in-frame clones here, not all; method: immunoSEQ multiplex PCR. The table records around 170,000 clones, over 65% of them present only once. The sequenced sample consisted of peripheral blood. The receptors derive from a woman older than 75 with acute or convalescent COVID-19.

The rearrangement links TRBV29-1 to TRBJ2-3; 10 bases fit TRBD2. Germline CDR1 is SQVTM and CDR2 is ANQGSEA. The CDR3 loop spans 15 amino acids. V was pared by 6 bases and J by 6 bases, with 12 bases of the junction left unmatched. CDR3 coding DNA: TGCAGCGTAGATCGGACTAGCGGTGAGGTGGATACGCAGTATTTT. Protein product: CSVDRTSGEVDTQYF.

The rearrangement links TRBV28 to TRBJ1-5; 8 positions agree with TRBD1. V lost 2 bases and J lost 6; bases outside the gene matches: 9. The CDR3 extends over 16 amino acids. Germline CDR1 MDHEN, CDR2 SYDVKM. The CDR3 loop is CASSLSGQGAFQPQHF. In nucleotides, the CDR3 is TGTGCCAGCAGTTTAAGTGGGCAGGGGGCATTTCAGCCCCAGCATTTT. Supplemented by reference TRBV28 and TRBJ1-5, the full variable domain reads DVKVTQSSRYLVKRTGEKVFLECVQDMDHENMFWYRQDPGLGLRLIYFSYDVKMKEKGDIPEGYSVSREKKERFSLILESASTNQTSMYLCASSLSGQGAFQPQHFGDGTRLSIL.

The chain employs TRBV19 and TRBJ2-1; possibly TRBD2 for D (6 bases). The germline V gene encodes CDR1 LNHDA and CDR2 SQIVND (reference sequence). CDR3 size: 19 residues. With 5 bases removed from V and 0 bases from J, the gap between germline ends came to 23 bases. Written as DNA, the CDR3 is TGTGCCAGTAGTCCTACGGGACTTATAACCTCAAGCTCCTACAATGAGCAGTTCTTC. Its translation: CASSPTGLITSSSYNEQFF.

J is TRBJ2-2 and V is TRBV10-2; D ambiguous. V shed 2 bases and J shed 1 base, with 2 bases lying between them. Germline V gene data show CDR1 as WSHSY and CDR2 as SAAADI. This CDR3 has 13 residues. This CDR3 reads CASSELNTGELFF. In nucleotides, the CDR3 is TGCGCCAGCAGTGAGCTGAACACCGGGGAGCTGTTTTTT.

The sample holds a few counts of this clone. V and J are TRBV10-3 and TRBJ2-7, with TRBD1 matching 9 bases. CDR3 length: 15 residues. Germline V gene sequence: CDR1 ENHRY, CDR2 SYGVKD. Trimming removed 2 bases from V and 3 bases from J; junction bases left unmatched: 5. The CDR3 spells CAISEAQGANYEQYF. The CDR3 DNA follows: TGTGCCATCAGTGAGGCACAGGGGGCTAACTACGAGCAGTACTTC.

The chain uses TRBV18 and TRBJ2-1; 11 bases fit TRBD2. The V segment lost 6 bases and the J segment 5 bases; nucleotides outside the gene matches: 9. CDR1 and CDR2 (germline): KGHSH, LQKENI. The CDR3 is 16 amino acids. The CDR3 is CASSQDLAGGNNEQFF. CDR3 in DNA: TGTGCCAGCTCCCAAGATTTAGCGGGAGGGAACAATGAGCAGTTCTTC.

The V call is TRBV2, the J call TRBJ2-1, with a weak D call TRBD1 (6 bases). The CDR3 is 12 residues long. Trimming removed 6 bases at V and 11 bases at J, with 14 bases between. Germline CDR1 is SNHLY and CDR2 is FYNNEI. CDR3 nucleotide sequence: TGTGCCAGCAGAGAACTGGGACACCAGCAGTTCTTC. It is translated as CASRELGHQQFF.